Detailed here is one TCR beta chain. The antigen it recognizes is unknown. The sequencing machine was an Illumina HiSeq 2000. The TCR beta cDNA libraries were made using 5'RACE template switching, a step that added both a universal primer site and unique molecular identifiers. Synthesis of cDNA was primed from the TCR beta constant segment and was followed by two consecutive PCR amplification steps. Per the authors' processing: Reads were demultiplexed and grouped by UMI with MIGEC, and clonotypes were assembled and quantified with MiTCR. To exclude erroneous sequences, only TCR cDNA sequences supported by at least two reads were retained. The tcR package was used for downstream repertoire analysis, with clonotypes matched between fractions based on CDR3 nucleotide sequence plus V segment. VDJmatch was used to annotate antigen specificity against VDJdb, with one amino acid substitution in CDR3 allowed. The reads went through TCRdb reprocessing, and each CDR3 protein sequence gets one entry with no DNA. TCRdb assigned the V and J calls; the authors' analysis was not used. This sample's table carries some 190,000 distinct CDR3 sequences. Around 21% of the sample is in the top ten clones.

To determine HCMV serostatus, a commercial ELISA kit was used to detect HCMV-specific IgG in serum. Ficoll density gradient centrifugation was used to isolate peripheral blood mononuclear cells from blood. CDR3 length: 15 amino acids, cysteine to phenylalanine. No DNA sequence was recorded. CDR1 and CDR2 are drawn from the germline V gene (reference sequence): LNHDA, SQIVND. The data derive from a study of T cells expressing NK-cell markers (TCRdb year 2020). Concerning the study at large: In sorted CD3+CD56+NKG2C+, CD3+CD56+NKG2C- and CD3+CD56-NKG2C+ T-cell subsets from about 8 donors, TCR beta-chain repertoires were profiled. All eight donors whose samples were sequenced were randomly selected healthy volunteers, three of them men and five women. Among the eight sequenced donors, seven were HCMV-seropositive and one was HCMV-seronegative. The libraries were sequenced on Illumina HiSeq 2000/2500, MiSeq or NextSeq, producing 2 x 150 bp reads. Paper-wide results and their limitations: Whether the expanded NKG2C-expressing T cell clones were specific for HCMV antigens was left unclear. Those dominant clonotypes were again the most abundant among CD3+CD56-NKG2C+ cells in several donors, at roughly 25-65%. In roughly 6 donors, the dominant CD3+CD56+NKG2C+ clonotypes were found to rank among the top 10 CD8+ clonotypes and to make up about 1.0-7.0% of CD8+ T cells.

Rearrangement joined TRBV19 to TRBJ2-5; TCRdb picks TRBD1, but there is no DNA to check that call. Sequencing was performed on blood T cells: a sorted CD56 or NKG2C T cell subset, CD4+ or CD8+ T cells, or bulk PBMC T cells (not recorded which). This TCR came from a man aged 18 to 70 in good health. The CDR3 sequence is CASSYESGLQETQYF.